One and the same sample provided the 26 T cell receptor beta chains below, sequenced in a study of T cells in Graves' hyperthyroidism and ophthalmopathy. The CDR3 regions of TCR beta were amplified from RNA transcripts. Researchers ran a first-round RT-PCR on the TCR CDR3 using the HTBI primer set. TCRdb redid the calling of the multiplex PCR reads with MiXCR, one entry per CDR3 protein. The sample consists of under 400,000 distinct CDR3 sequences, less than 20% of them appearing once. Sequencing was carried out using blood. These receptors were obtained from a woman between 40 and 55 years old with Graves' ophthalmopathy.

There are many counts of this clonotype. The chain carries TRBV9 and TRBJ1-2; no clear D. The CDR3 runs to 14 residues. V lost 0 bases and J 1 base, leaving 7 bases between the germline ends. In germline, CDR1 is SGDLS, CDR2 YYNGEE. The CDR3 DNA reads TGTGCCAGCAGCGTAGACCCAGATAACTATGGCTACACCTTC. It specifies CASSVDPDNYGYTF.

This clonotype was recorded at least ten times. This chain links TRBV6-2 or TRBV6-3 with TRBJ1-1; D might be TRBD1 (5 bases). Germline-derived CDR1 and CDR2 are MNHEY and SVGEGT. Trimming pared 3 bases from V and 0 bases from J, leaving 11 bases between. There are 15 residues in the CDR3. Here the CDR3 reads CASSYGAGLNTEAFF. The DNA for the CDR3 is TGTGCCAGCAGTTATGGGGCAGGTTTGAACACTGAAGCTTTCTTT.

In its sample, this clonotype was seen many times. The chain recombines TRBV28 with TRBJ1-1; possible D gene TRBD1, 5 bases. The CDR3 spans 14 residues. Trimming took off 1 base at V and 5 bases at J, with 11 bases between the two ends. Germline values: CDR1 MDHEN, CDR2 SYDVKM. The CDR3 here is CASSLSGGGTEAFF. CDR3 DNA: TGTGCCAGCAGTTTATCGGGGGGGGGGACTGAAGCTTTCTTT. Full variable domain (outside the CDR3, taken from reference TRBV28 and TRBJ1-1): DVKVTQSSRYLVKRTGEKVFLECVQDMDHENMFWYRQDPGLGLRLIYFSYDVKMKEKGDIPEGYSVSREKKERFSLILESASTNQTSMYLCASSLSGGGTEAFFGQGTRLTVV.

The chain links TRBV20-1 to TRBJ1-1; 8 bases match TRBD1. Germline V gene data show CDR1 as DFQATT and CDR2 as SNEGSKA (reference sequence). The CDR3 spans 14 residues. The J segment lost 2 bases and the V segment lost 2 bases, leaving 4 bases of the junction unmatched. The CDR3 loop is CSARQGAPNTEAFF. The CDR3 bases are TGCAGTGCTAGACAGGGGGCACCTAACACTGAAGCTTTCTTT.

The sample holds many counts of this clonotype. V and J are TRBV20-1 and TRBJ1-2; the D is unclear. The length of the CDR3 is 14 residues. CDR1 is DFQATT, CDR2 SNEGSKA, per germline (reference sequence). Trimming took off 2 bases at V and 1 base at J, with 11 bases between the two ends. The CDR3: CSARSYRDNYGYTF. Here the CDR3 DNA reads TGCAGTGCTAGAAGTTATCGGGATAACTATGGCTACACCTTC.

This clonotype came up many times. This sequence joins TRBV7-9 and TRBJ1-2; D remains ambiguous. Germline CDR1 and CDR2: SEHNR and FQNEAQ (reference sequence). With 0 bases removed from V and 8 bases from J, the gap between germline ends came to 10 bases. This CDR3 spans 13 amino acids. In DNA form, the CDR3 reads TGTGCCAGCAGCTTAGCGCTTGGGGTCGGCTACACCTTC. Encoded protein: CASSLALGVGYTF.

This clonotype was detected only a few times. The chain links TRBV7-9 to TRBJ2-4; 7 bases match TRBD1. Germline loops: CDR1 SEHNR, CDR2 FQNEAQ (reference sequence). The CDR3 loop spans 16 amino acids. Trimming cost V 4 bases and J 0 bases; bases outside gene matches: 6. The CDR3 loop is CASSWTGPVAKNIQYF. CDR3 nucleotide sequence: TGTGCCAGCAGCTGGACAGGCCCGGTAGCCAAAAACATTCAGTACTTC.

This clonotype occurred many times. The CDR3 region has the DNA TGTGCCACCTCGAAGGACACTGAAGCTTTCTTT. It yields the protein CATSKDTEAFF. The chain employs TRBV6-5 and TRBJ1-1; no clear D gene. The length of the CDR3 is 11 residues. V lost 10 bases to trimming and J lost 3 bases, with 9 bases between them. Germline CDR1 and CDR2: MNHEY and SVGAGI.

This chain uses TRBV6-2 or TRBV6-3 with TRBJ1-2; D perhaps matches TRBD1 (5 bases). This CDR3 region has 15 residues. The germline V and J ends were trimmed by 4 bases and 5 bases, with 17 bases remaining between them. Germline V gene lookup returns CDR1 MNHEY and CDR2 SVGEGT. The CDR3 region is CASSSRAGSRYGYTF. For the CDR3, the DNA is TGTGCCAGCAGTTCACGGGCAGGGTCAAGATATGGCTACACCTTC.

This clonotype was recorded a few times. The chain joins TRBV6-1 to TRBJ1-2; perhaps TRBD1 as D (6 bases). Germline CDR1 MNHNS, CDR2 SASEGT. The CDR3 has 14 amino acids. The V end lost 6 bases, the J end lost 2 bases, and 13 bases lay between the germline ends. The CDR3 DNA sequence: TGTGCCAGCAGCCCGCAAACAGGGAACTATGGCTACACCTTC. This encodes CASSPQTGNYGYTF.

This clonotype was counted ten times or more. The rearrangement uses TRBV7-9 and TRBJ2-7, with 8 bases identical to TRBD1. J lost 2 bases, V lost 3 bases, and 6 bases had no gene match. Per germline, CDR1 SEHNR and CDR2 FQNEAQ (reference sequence). The CDR3 sequence is 15 residues long. In DNA, the CDR3 is TGTGCCAGCAGCTTCACCAGACAGGGGACCTACGAGCAGTACTTC. Translating it yields CASSFTRQGTYEQYF.

The chain recombines TRBV6-1 with TRBJ2-7; the match to TRBD2 covers 13 bases. Germline V gives CDR1 MNHNS, CDR2 SASEGT. The junction had 6 bases not matched to a gene; V was cut back by 4 bases and J by 0 bases. CDR3 length: 17 amino acids. CDR3 loop: CASSVLGTSGTSYEQYF. CDR3 DNA: TGTGCCAGCAGTGTTTTGGGGACTAGCGGGACCTCCTACGAGCAGTACTTC.

This clonotype was observed many times. The chain is built from TRBV2 and TRBJ2-5; TRBD1 matches at 7 bases. The CDR3 consists of 13 residues. With 6 bases clipped from V and 2 bases from J, the junction kept 3 bases outside the gene matches. Per germline, CDR1 SNHLY and CDR2 FYNNEI. This chain's CDR3 is CASRDRVQETQYF. The CDR3 DNA sequence: TGTGCCAGCAGAGACAGGGTACAAGAGACCCAGTACTTC.

This sequence joins TRBV19 and TRBJ1-6; no clear D. Germline V gene sequence: CDR1 LNHDA, CDR2 SQIVND (reference sequence). The CDR3 runs 13 residues. Trimming cost V 4 bases and J 14 bases, with 15 bases left between them. CDR3 sequence reads: CASSSEARSALHF. Here the CDR3 DNA reads TGTGCCAGTAGTAGCGAAGCCCGTTCGGCCCTCCACTTT.

This clonotype was detected many times. The chain links TRBV7-9 to TRBJ2-2; D may be TRBD1 (5 bases). CDR1 SEHNR and CDR2 FQNEAQ come from the germline V gene (reference sequence). V lost 4 bases to trimming and J lost 6 bases, with 12 bases between them. The CDR3 runs 14 residues. The CDR3, as DNA: TGTGCCAGCAGCTCCGGACAACACCCCGGGGAGCTGTTTTTT. This gives the protein CASSSGQHPGELFF.

This clonotype has ten or more counts. J is TRBJ2-7 and V is TRBV7-2, with 7 nucleotides matching TRBD2. The J segment lost 0 bases and the V segment lost 7 bases, leaving 9 bases of the junction unmatched. Germline V lookup: CDR1 SGHTA, CDR2 FQGNSA. The CDR3 has 15 amino acids. CDR3 region: CASKFGGLNSYEQYF. The CDR3 nucleotides read TGTGCCAGCAAGTTCGGGGGACTAAACTCCTACGAGCAGTACTTC. Together with reference TRBV7-2 and TRBJ2-7, the CDR3 gives the full variable domain: GAGVSQSPSNKVTEKGKDVELRCDPISGHTALYWYRQSLGQGLEFLIYFQGNSAPDKSGLPSDRFSAERTGGSVSTLTIQRTQQEDSAVYLCASKFGGLNSYEQYFGPGTRLTVT.

Ten or more counts support this clonotype. The V call is TRBV6-5, the J call TRBJ2-4; unclear D gene. Germline V CDR1 and CDR2: MNHEY, SVGAGI. V lost 2 bases and J lost 3, with 14 bases in between. This CDR3 region has 16 residues. The CDR3 loop is CASSYGPVWDKNIQYF. Written as DNA, the CDR3 is TGTGCCAGCAGTTACGGGCCGGTGTGGGACAAAAACATTCAGTACTTC.

This clonotype has a count of ten or more. V is TRBV24-1 and J is TRBJ2-2; maybe TRBD2 (6 bases). Trimming took off 7 bases at V and 5 bases at J, with 22 bases between the two ends. CDR1 is KGHDR and CDR2 is SFDVKD in the germline V gene. The CDR3 covers 17 residues. The CDR3 loop is CATSRGTSPSRTGELFF. The CDR3 nucleotides are TGTGCCACCAGCCGGGGGACTTCCCCCAGTCGGACCGGGGAGCTGTTTTTT.

This clonotype was found many times. The chain employs TRBV27 and TRBJ1-2, with TRBD1 matching over 7 bases. With V trimmed by 6 bases and J by 5 bases, 9 bases remained unmatched. The germline gives CDR1 MNHEY, CDR2 SMNVEV (reference sequence). CDR3 length equals 14 residues. The CDR3 spells CASRVRGGEYGYTF. As DNA, the CDR3 is TGTGCCAGCAGAGTACGAGGGGGCGAATATGGCTACACCTTC.

This chain joins TRBV10-2 and TRBJ2-7; D is uncertain. Looked up from germline, CDR1 is WSHSY and CDR2 is SAAADI. The CDR3 loop spans 12 amino acids. V was shortened by 2 bases and J by 2 bases, with 4 bases between the two germline ends. The CDR3, as DNA: TGCGCCAGCAGTGAGAGAGCCTACGAGCAGTACTTC. Translated, it gives CASSERAYEQYF.

V and J are TRBV6-5 and TRBJ2-7; no clear D. The V end lost 2 bases, the J end lost 1 base, and 9 bases lay between the germline ends. The CDR3 sequence is 14 residues long. CDR1 MNHEY and CDR2 SVGAGI come from the germline V gene. The CDR3 nucleotides read TGTGCCAGCAGTTACGTTCAGCAGTCCTACGAGCAGTACTTC. Amino acid sequence: CASSYVQQSYEQYF.

In this sample, this clonotype turned up many times. The V gene is TRBV5-4, the J gene TRBJ1-1; no reliable D call. The length of the CDR3 is 17 residues. The ends were cut back, 0 bases at V and 3 bases at J, with 18 bases in the middle. Per the germline V gene, CDR1 is SGHNT and CDR2 is YYREEE (reference sequence). The CDR3 here is CASSLVGGEVVYTEAFF. For the CDR3, the DNA is TGTGCCAGCAGCTTGGTTGGCGGAGAAGTGGTCTACACTGAAGCTTTCTTT.

This clonotype was counted at least ten times. This chain links TRBV20-1 with TRBJ1-2; no firm D call. The CDR3 is 13 residues long. V dropped 6 bases and J dropped 7 bases, with 18 bases sitting between them. The germline gives CDR1 DFQATT, CDR2 SNEGSKA (reference sequence). In nucleotides, the CDR3 is TGCAGTGCCGCCGGGCTTCGAGGTGGTGGCTACACCTTC. Its protein product is CSAAGLRGGGYTF.

The rearrangement uses TRBV28 and TRBJ1-2; 9 nucleotides agree with TRBD1. V was pared by 6 bases and J by 5 bases, with 16 bases of the junction left unmatched. CDR1 is MDHEN, CDR2 SYDVKM, per germline. This CDR3 has 17 residues. The CDR3 region has the DNA TGTGCCAGCAGAAATCTTCTGAACAGGGGGCGTAGTTATGGCTACACCTTC. Translation: CASRNLLNRGRSYGYTF.

J is TRBJ2-2 and V is TRBV5-4; D possibly corresponds to TRBD1 (5 bases). The germline CDR1 and CDR2 sequences are SGHNT and YYREEE (reference sequence). The CDR3 length is 16 residues. Trimming cost V 3 bases and J 2 bases, with 14 bases left between them. CDR3 nucleotides: TGTGCCAGCAGCTCAGAACGGACACTTAACACCGGGGAGCTGTTTTTT. Its protein product is CASSSERTLNTGELFF. The full variable domain, in which reference TRBV5-4 and TRBJ2-2 provide the parts outside the CDR3, is ETGVTQSPTHLIKTRGQQVTLRCSSQSGHNTVSWYQQALGQGPQFIFQYYREEENGRGNFPPRFSGLQFPNYSSELNVNALELDDSALYLCASSSERTLNTGELFFGEGSRLTVL.

This clonotype has a count of ten or more. The chain has TRBV6-5 and TRBJ1-2; 7 bases are a match to TRBD1. J was trimmed by 2 bases and V by 10 bases; bases with no gene match: 13. CDR1 is MNHEY, CDR2 SVGAGI, per germline. The CDR3 sequence is 15 residues long. CDR3: CATRGGKTGNYGYTF. The CDR3 nucleotides read TGTGCCACTCGAGGGGGGAAGACAGGGAACTATGGCTACACCTTC.